These 7 T cell receptor beta chains came from one sample sequenced in a study of blood T cells in healthy people across ages. Together with a sample-barcoded 5' primer, a J-beta primer mix was included in a second PCR lasting about 6 to 11 cycles. MiXCR was run by TCRdb on the 5' RACE reads, yielding one entry per CDR3 protein. Of roughly 1.5 million distinct CDR3 sequences listed, 35% to 45% are singletons. Sequenced material: blood. The receptors were sampled from a woman in her late teens or twenties in good health.

DNA of the CDR3: TGCGCCAGCAGCGGGGCGTCCGAGGGATTCTACGAGCAGTACTTC. Encoded protein: CASSGASEGFYEQYF. The gene calls are TRBV4-1 and TRBJ2-7; D may correspond to TRBD1 or TRBD2 (5 bases each). The germline V gene has CDR1 MGHRA and CDR2 YSYEKL. The V and J ends lost 5 bases and 3 bases respectively, with 17 bases between them. The CDR3 contains 15 residues.

This clonotype was recorded a few times. The rearrangement links TRBV21-1 to TRBJ2-1; the D call in the table, TRBD1, was not verified against the DNA. TRBV21-1 represents a pseudogene. The CDR3 consists of 20 residues. The CDR3 sequence: CASSKEALRLPGGQFNEQFF. CDR3 in DNA: TGTGCCAGCAGCAAAGAGGCCCTTAGGCTCCCGGGGGGTCAATTTAATGAGCAGTTCTTC.

V usage is TRBV4-1 and J usage is TRBJ2-2; D unresolved. The CDR3 is made up of 15 amino acids. Per the germline V gene, CDR1 is MGHRA and CDR2 is YSYEKL. Between the trimmed V and J ends, which lost 5 bases and 7 bases, there was a span of 17 bases. The CDR3 sequence is CASSLALQLDGELFF. The CDR3 region has the DNA TGCGCCAGCAGCTTGGCGTTACAGCTTGACGGGGAGCTGTTTTTT.

The chain has TRBV7-2 and TRBJ2-3; 14 nucleotides line up with TRBD2. The germline V gene has CDR1 SGHTA and CDR2 FQGNSA. V lost 2 bases to trimming and J lost 0 bases; unmatched junction nucleotides: 1. CDR3 length: 17 amino acids. The chain's CDR3 is CASSLWTSGGSTDTQYF. Here the CDR3 DNA reads TGTGCCAGCAGCTTATGGACTAGCGGGGGGAGCACAGATACGCAGTATTTT. Full variable domain (remainder filled in from reference TRBV7-2 and TRBJ2-3): GAGVSQSPSNKVTEKGKDVELRCDPISGHTALYWYRQSLGQGLEFLIYFQGNSAPDKSGLPSDRFSAERTGGSVSTLTIQRTQQEDSAVYLCASSLWTSGGSTDTQYFGPGTRLTVL.

V usage is TRBV20-1 and J usage is TRBJ2-3, with a tentative D call TRBD2 (6 bases). The germline V gene has CDR1 DFQATT and CDR2 SNEGSKA (reference sequence). The V gene lost 1 base and the J gene lost 2 bases, with 13 bases spanning the gap. The CDR3 runs 15 residues. CDR3 protein: CSARGRSGITDTQYF. CDR3 sequence (DNA): TGCAGTGCTAGAGGCCGTAGCGGAATCACAGATACGCAGTATTTT.

The V gene is TRBV9, the J gene TRBJ2-1; D is possibly TRBD2 (7 bases). Germline CDR1 reads SGDLS; CDR2 reads YYNGEE. CDR3 length: 19 residues. V lost 0 bases and J lost 0, with 19 bases in between. CDR3 in DNA: TGTGCCAGCAGCGTAGGCCAGGGGCTCGGCGGGAGCTCCTACAATGAGCAGTTCTTC. Translated: CASSVGQGLGGSSYNEQFF.

The CDR3 loop reads CASSVDSPHQYF. CDR3 nucleotides: TGCGCCAGCAGCGTGGACAGCCCCCACCAGTACTTC. V gene TRBV5-1 combines with J gene TRBJ2-7, with a tentative D call TRBD1 (6 bases). Trimming took off 4 bases at V and 10 bases at J, with 15 bases between the two ends. The germline V gene has CDR1 SGHRS and CDR2 YFSETQ. The CDR3 totals 12 residues.